Detailed here is one TCR beta chain. This specimen belongs to a study of cytomegalovirus exposure and HLA in healthy donors. Primers included in the PCR were 60 Vbeta and 13 Jbeta primers. Sequencing used immunoSEQ multiplex PCR; TCRdb keeps in-frame clones, though not all of them. The sample lists some 220,000 clones; 77% were seen once. The CDR3 totals 19 residues. V lost 0 bases and J lost 4, with 23 bases in between. In germline, CDR1 is SGHRS, CDR2 YFSETQ. The V and J genes are TRBV5-1 and TRBJ2-1, with D possibly being TRBD2 (6 bases). This sequence was found in an older woman in good health and CMV-seropositive. Sequenced material: PBMCs. The CDR3 here is CASSLGIGAGGPEYNEQFF. CDR3 bases: TGCGCCAGCAGCTTGGGAATCGGGGCCGGAGGGCCGGAGTACAATGAGCAGTTCTTC.